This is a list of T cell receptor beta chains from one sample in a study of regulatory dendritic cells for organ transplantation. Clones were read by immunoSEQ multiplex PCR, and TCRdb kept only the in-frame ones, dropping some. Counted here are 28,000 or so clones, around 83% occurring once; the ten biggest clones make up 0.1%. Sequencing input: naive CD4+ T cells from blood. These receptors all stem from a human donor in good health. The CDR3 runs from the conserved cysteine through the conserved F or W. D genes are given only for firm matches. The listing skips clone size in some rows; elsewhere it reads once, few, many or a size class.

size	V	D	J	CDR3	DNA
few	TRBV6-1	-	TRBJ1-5	CASRAAGSNQPQHF	TGTGCCAGCAGGGCGGCAGGGAGCAATCAGCCCCAGCATTTT
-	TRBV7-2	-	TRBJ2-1	CASSLAGNNEQFF	TGTGCCAGCAGCTTAGCCGGGAACAATGAGCAGTTCTTC
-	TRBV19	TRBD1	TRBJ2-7	CASKEQGSSSYEQYF	TGTGCCAGTAAGGAACAGGGGTCGAGCTCCTACGAGCAGTACTTC
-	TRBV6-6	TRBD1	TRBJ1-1	CASRPGTGGAYTEAFF	TGTGCCAGCAGGCCAGGGACAGGGGGCGCTTACACTGAAGCTTTCTTT
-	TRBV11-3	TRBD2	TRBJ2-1	CASSPRTSGGAYEQFF	TGTGCCAGCAGCCCGAGGACTAGCGGGGGGGCATATGAGCAGTTCTTC
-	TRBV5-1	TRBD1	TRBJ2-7	CASSDRASYEQYF	TGCGCCAGCAGCGACAGGGCCTCCTACGAGCAGTACTTC
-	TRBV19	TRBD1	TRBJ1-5	CASSIPGTGGYQPQHF	TGTGCCAGTAGTATACCAGGGACAGGGGGCTATCAGCCCCAGCATTTT
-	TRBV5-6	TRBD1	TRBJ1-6	CASSPAWGDRDSPLHF	TGTGCCAGCAGCCCTGCCTGGGGGGACAGGGACTCACCCCTCCACTTT
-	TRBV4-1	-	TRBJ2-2	CASSQVRNTGELFF	TGCGCCAGCAGCCAAGTTCGGAACACCGGGGAGCTGTTTTTT
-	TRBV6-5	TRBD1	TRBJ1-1	CATLDRGDLRSEAFF	TGTGCCACCCTGGACAGGGGGGACCTTCGGTCTGAAGCTTTCTTT
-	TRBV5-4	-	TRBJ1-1	CASSRDSSEAFF	TGTGCCAGCAGCCGGGACTCTTCTGAAGCTTTCTTT
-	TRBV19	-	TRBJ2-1	CASSMEQYNEQFF	TGTGCCAGTAGTATGGAACAGTACAATGAGCAGTTCTTC
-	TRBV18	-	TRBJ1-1	CASSPTDSRSQAFF	TGTGCCAGCTCACCTACTGACAGTCGTTCGCAAGCTTTCTTT
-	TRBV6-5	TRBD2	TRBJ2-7	CATRRGGSSYEQYF	TGTGCCACCAGACGAGGCGGGAGCTCCTACGAGCAGTACTTC
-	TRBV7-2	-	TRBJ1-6	CASSLVETAYNSPLHF	TGTGCCAGCAGCTTAGTAGAAACAGCCTATAATTCACCCCTCCACTTT
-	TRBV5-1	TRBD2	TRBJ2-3	CASSSGGTDTQYF	TGCGCCAGCAGCAGCGGGGGCACAGATACGCAGTATTTT
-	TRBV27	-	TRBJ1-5	CASSRIVADKNQPQHF	TGTGCCAGCAGCCGAATAGTAGCGGACAAAAATCAGCCCCAGCATTTT
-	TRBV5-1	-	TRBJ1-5	CASSLEAGGGQPQHF	TGCGCCAGCAGCTTGGAAGCGGGGGGAGGCCAGCCCCAGCATTTT
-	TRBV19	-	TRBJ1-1	CASSIFIGGGPEAFF	TGTGCCAGTAGTATTTTTATAGGGGGTGGGCCTGAAGCTTTCTTT
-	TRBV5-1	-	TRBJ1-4	CASSLNGGFNEKLFF	TGCGCCAGCAGCTTGAATGGGGGGTTTAATGAAAAACTGTTTTTT
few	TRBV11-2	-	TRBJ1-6	CASSLGSGPLHF	TGTGCCAGCAGCTTAGGCTCAGGGCCCCTCCACTTT
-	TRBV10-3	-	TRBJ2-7	CAISESEGLYEQYF	TGTGCCATCAGTGAGTCAGAGGGTCTCTACGAGCAGTACTTC
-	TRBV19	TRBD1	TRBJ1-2	CASSQGADTMSGYTF	TGTGCCAGTAGTCAGGGGGCTGATACGATGAGTGGCTACACCTTC
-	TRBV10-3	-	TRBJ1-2	CAISESETAGRGYGYTF	TGTGCCATCAGTGAGTCCGAAACGGCAGGGAGGGGCTATGGCTACACCTTC
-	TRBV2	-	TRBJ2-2	CASRTGNTGELFF	TGTGCCAGCAGGACAGGGAACACCGGGGAGCTGTTTTTT
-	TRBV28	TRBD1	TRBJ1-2	CASSLLQGAGGDGYTF	TGTGCCAGCAGTCTCCTACAGGGGGCGGGCGGTGATGGCTACACCTTC
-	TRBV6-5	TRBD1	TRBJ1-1	CASSVKTGTGSEAFF	TGTGCCAGCAGCGTAAAAACCGGGACAGGGTCTGAAGCTTTCTTT